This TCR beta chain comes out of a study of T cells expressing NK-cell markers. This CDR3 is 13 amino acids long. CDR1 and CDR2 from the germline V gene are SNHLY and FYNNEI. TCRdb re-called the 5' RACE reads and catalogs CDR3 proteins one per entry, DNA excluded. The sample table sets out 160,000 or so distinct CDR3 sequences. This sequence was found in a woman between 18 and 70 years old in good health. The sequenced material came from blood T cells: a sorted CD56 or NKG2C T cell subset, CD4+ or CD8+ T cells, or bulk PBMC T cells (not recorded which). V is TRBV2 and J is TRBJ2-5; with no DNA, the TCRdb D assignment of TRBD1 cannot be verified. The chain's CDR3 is CASSRDTGETQYF.